Below, 32 T cell receptor beta chains from the same sample are listed, as sequenced in a study of blood T cell repertoires in COVID-19. The repertoire was sequenced with immunoSEQ multiplex PCR; TCRdb's copy has only in-frame clones and lacks some. The sample carries roughly 150,000 clones, about four fifths recorded once. Sample: peripheral blood. The source is a woman in her 70s who had recovered from COVID-19.

V gene TRBV5-1 combines with J gene TRBJ2-5, with TRBD2 as a possible D gene (7 bases). From germline, CDR1 is SGHRS and CDR2 YFSETQ. This CDR3 region has 14 residues. Trimming stripped 3 bases from V and 5 bases from J, with 14 bases between. CDR3 DNA: TGCGCCAGCAGCTCCTCGGGGGGCACGGAGACCCAGTACTTC. This sequence encodes CASSSSGGTETQYF.

The V call is TRBV2, the J call TRBJ2-4; D is uncertain. Germline V gene data show CDR1 as SNHLY and CDR2 as FYNNEI. V lost 7 bases, J lost 0 bases, and 13 bases lay in between. The CDR3 length is 15 residues. The CDR3 region is CASKDDGPAKNIQYF. CDR3 DNA sequence: TGTGCCAGCAAAGACGATGGGCCAGCCAAAAACATTCAGTACTTC.

This clone showed up just a few times. J is TRBJ2-1 and V is TRBV7-8; D is possibly TRBD2 (7 bases). This CDR3 has 15 residues. Germline lookup yields CDR1 SGHVS and CDR2 FQNEAQ. V was trimmed by 5 bases and J by 5 bases, leaving 16 bases between them. Written as DNA, the CDR3 is TGTGCCAGCAGCCCCGTGAGGGGGGGACACAATGAGCAGTTCTTC. Amino acid sequence: CASSPVRGGHNEQFF.

In its sample, this clone was seen once. This chain uses TRBV5-1 with TRBJ2-1; no clear D. Germline CDR1 reads SGHRS; CDR2 reads YFSETQ. CDR3 length: 14 residues. V lost 3 bases to trimming and J lost 7 bases, with 14 bases between them. CDR3 bases: TGCGCCAGCAGCTCGGGTAGCATACAAAATGAGCAGTTCTTC. It yields the protein CASSSGSIQNEQFF.

The V and J genes are TRBV19 and TRBJ1-1; D remains ambiguous. With 1 base removed from V and 5 bases from J, the gap between germline ends came to 11 bases. Germline V gene data show CDR1 as LNHDA and CDR2 as SQIVND (reference sequence). The CDR3 length is 14 residues. CDR3 DNA: TGTGCCAGTAGTATAGGGCCGCCGGGGACTGAAGCTTTCTTT. It specifies CASSIGPPGTEAFF.

CDR3 in amino acids: CASSTQTSGRSSYNEQFF. The CDR3 DNA reads TGTGCCAGTAGTACCCAGACTAGCGGGAGGAGCTCCTACAATGAGCAGTTCTTC. This rearrangement joins TRBV19 to TRBJ2-1, with 13 positions matching TRBD2. The CDR3 consists of 18 residues. Looked up from germline, CDR1 is LNHDA and CDR2 is SQIVND (reference sequence). Trimming at V came to 4 bases and at J to 0 bases, leaving 6 bases not matched to a gene.

The genes are TRBV10-3 and TRBJ2-1; possible D gene TRBD2, 6 bases. This CDR3 has 18 amino acids. Germline V lookup: CDR1 ENHRY, CDR2 SYGVKD. V lost 4 bases, J lost 4 bases, and 23 bases lay in between. CDR3 loop: CAISGPTGGSGPYNEQFF. The CDR3 DNA reads as TGTGCCATCAGTGGGCCCACCGGAGGGAGCGGACCATACAATGAGCAGTTCTTC.

The chain is built from TRBV24-1 and TRBJ1-1; unclear D gene. From germline, CDR1 is KGHDR and CDR2 SFDVKD. CDR3 size: 12 residues. Trimming removed 5 bases at V and 1 base at J, with 4 bases between. This chain's CDR3 is CATSGPNTEAFF. CDR3 in DNA: TGTGCCACCAGTGGGCCGAACACTGAAGCTTTCTTT.

This clone was seen a single time. V is TRBV4-3 and J is TRBJ2-1, with 9 bases lining up with TRBD2. V lost 5 bases to trimming and J lost 8 bases; unmatched junction nucleotides: 10. Per germline, CDR1 LGHNA and CDR2 YSLEER. The CDR3 length is 15 residues. For the CDR3, the DNA is TGCGCCAGCAGCGAGGCGGGGGGGCGTTGGGATGAGCAGTTCTTC. It encodes CASSEAGGRWDEQFF.

This sequence joins TRBV11-3 and TRBJ2-5; 11 bases are shared with TRBD2. The CDR3 is 15 amino acids. Germline V lookup: CDR1 SGHNT, CDR2 YENEEA. V lost 5 bases and J lost 5; bases outside the gene matches: 7. The CDR3 nucleotides are TGTGCCAGCAGCCTTAGCGGGAGGGCGGGGGAGACCCAGTACTTC. This sequence encodes CASSLSGRAGETQYF.

The chain recombines TRBV7-9 with TRBJ1-4; D remains ambiguous. The ends were cut back, 5 bases at V and 8 bases at J, with 18 bases in the middle. Germline CDR1 reads SEHNR; CDR2 reads FQNEAQ (reference sequence). This CDR3 spans 15 amino acids. The CDR3 nucleotides are TGTGCCAGCAGCGCCGGGTGGTCTCCCGAAGAAAAACTGTTTTTT. Translating gives CASSAGWSPEEKLFF.

The rearrangement links TRBV27 to TRBJ2-1; a weak D match, TRBD1 (5 bases). The V gene lost 0 bases and the J gene lost 2 bases, with 20 bases spanning the gap. Germline CDR1 MNHEY, CDR2 SMNVEV (reference sequence). This CDR3 has 19 residues. The CDR3 loop is CASSLSPQGSLGAYNEQFF. The CDR3 DNA sequence: TGTGCCAGCAGTTTATCCCCCCAGGGCTCCCTTGGGGCCTACAATGAGCAGTTCTTC.

The chain recombines TRBV28 with TRBJ2-1; the match to TRBD2 covers 11 bases. Trimming took 2 bases from V and 3 from J; bases not matched to a gene: 0. The CDR3 is made up of 15 amino acids. The V gene's germline CDR1 is MDHEN and CDR2 SYDVKM. CDR3 sequence (DNA): TGTGCCAGCAGTTTACTAGCGGGAGGCTACAATGAGCAGTTCTTC. Amino acid sequence: CASSLLAGGYNEQFF.

The chain recombines TRBV2 with TRBJ2-7; the D gene is possibly TRBD2 (7 bases). The CDR3 length is 12 residues. Germline values: CDR1 SNHLY, CDR2 FYNNEI. Between the trimmed V and J ends, which lost 10 bases and 1 base, there was a span of 11 bases. The CDR3 DNA sequence: TGTGCCACCGGGGGGCTGTCCTACGAGCAGTACTTC. Translated, it gives CATGGLSYEQYF.

V is TRBV28 and J is TRBJ1-6, with 7 bases fitting TRBD1. The CDR3 has 15 amino acids. CDR1 and CDR2 from the germline V gene are MDHEN and SYDVKM. V lost 2 bases to trimming and J lost 13 bases; unmatched junction nucleotides: 11. The CDR3 spells CASSLGAGGRVPLHF. The CDR3 DNA reads TGTGCCAGCAGTTTAGGGGCAGGGGGACGGGTGCCCCTCCACTTT.

V is TRBV6-2 or TRBV6-3 and J is TRBJ1-4; TRBD1 matches 10 bases. The CDR3 is made up of 15 amino acids. The germline V gene has CDR1 MNHEY and CDR2 SVGEGT. V lost 5 bases to trimming and J lost 7 bases; unmatched junction nucleotides: 7. The CDR3 reads CASSQPGTGAEKLFF. The CDR3 nucleotides read TGTGCCAGCAGTCAACCCGGGACAGGGGCTGAAAAACTGTTTTTT.

The genes are TRBV19 and TRBJ1-3, with a tentative D call TRBD1 (5 bases). CDR1 and CDR2 from the germline V gene are LNHDA and SQIVND (reference sequence). V lost 3 bases and J 1 base, leaving 10 bases between the germline ends. The CDR3 consists of 15 residues. The CDR3 nucleotides are TGTGCCAGTAGTATGGTGGGGGGATCTGGAAACACCATATATTTT. This translates into CASSMVGGSGNTIYF.

This chain uses TRBV18 with TRBJ1-2, with TRBD1 identical over 9 bases. In germline, CDR1 is KGHSH, CDR2 LQKENI. V lost 2 bases, J lost 4 bases, and 5 bases stayed unmatched. The CDR3 is 15 amino acids. The DNA of the CDR3 is TGTGCCAGCTCACCAAACAGGGGGCCCACCTATGGCTACACCTTC. This translates into CASSPNRGPTYGYTF. Supplemented by reference TRBV18 and TRBJ1-2, the full variable domain reads NAGVMQNPRHLVRRRGQEARLRCSPMKGHSHVYWYRQLPEEGLKFMVYLQKENIIDESGMPKERFSAEFPKEGPSILRIQQVVRGDSAAYFCASSPNRGPTYGYTFGSGTRLTVV.

The chain has TRBV15 and TRBJ1-2, with a possible D match to TRBD1 (5 bases). The CDR3 contains 15 residues. With 1 base removed from V and 4 bases from J, the gap between germline ends came to 13 bases. Germline CDR1 reads LNHNV; CDR2 reads YYDKDF (reference sequence). The CDR3, as DNA: TGTGCCACCAGCAGAGGGGGCAGTGGTCCCTATGGCTACACCTTC. Its protein product is CATSRGGSGPYGYTF.

This chain connects TRBV19 to TRBJ2-5, with 12 bases matching TRBD2. Germline V CDR1 and CDR2: LNHDA, SQIVND (reference sequence). The CDR3 has 17 residues. Trimming removed 11 bases from V and 7 bases from J; junction bases left unmatched: 20. The CDR3 region is CAPPIQASSGRVGTQYF. DNA of the CDR3: TGTGCCCCCCCCATCCAGGCGTCTAGCGGGAGGGTTGGGACCCAGTACTTC.

The genes are TRBV27 and TRBJ2-1; 12 bases map to TRBD2. Trimming removed 4 bases from V and 11 bases from J; junction bases left unmatched: 3. There are 13 residues in the CDR3. Germline assignment: CDR1 MNHEY and CDR2 SMNVEV (reference sequence). CDR3 residues: CASSSGLAGQQFF. In nucleotides, the CDR3 is TGTGCCAGCAGTTCAGGACTAGCGGGGCAGCAGTTCTTC.

A few counts support this clone. This rearrangement joins TRBV21-1 to TRBJ2-4; the table's D gene call, TRBD2, was not cross checked with the DNA. TRBV21-1 is termed a pseudogene. The CDR3 contains 15 residues. The CDR3 sequence is CASGERVWAKNIQYF. The CDR3 DNA reads TGTGCCAGCGGGGAGAGGGTGTGGGCCAAAAACATTCAGTACTTC.

As to this clone: Germline is not matched at one junction end, which may reflect a read error. This chain uses TRBV19 with TRBJ1-5; 9 bases are shared with TRBD1. Germline loops: CDR1 LNHDA, CDR2 SQIVND (reference sequence). The length of the CDR3 is 16 residues. This CDR3 reads CASSNRGRESNQPQHF. For the CDR3, the DNA is TGTGCCAGCAGTAACAGGGGGCGCGAGAGCAATCAGCCCCAGCATTTT.

This clone was detected a few times. The chain combines TRBV7-9 with TRBJ2-5; TRBD1 aligns across 11 bases. V was clipped by 5 bases and J by 4 bases; unmatched bases: 9. The CDR3 covers 16 residues. Per germline, CDR1 SEHNR and CDR2 FQNEAQ (reference sequence). The CDR3, as DNA: TGTGCCAGCAGCACCCGGGGACAGGGGGGGACAGAGACCCAGTACTTC. This encodes CASSTRGQGGTETQYF.

The rearrangement links TRBV10-3 to TRBJ2-2, with D perhaps TRBD1 (5 bases). CDR1 is ENHRY and CDR2 is SYGVKD in the germline V gene. The CDR3 is 11 residues long. V was cut by 10 bases and J by 6 bases, with 9 bases left in between. This CDR3 reads CATTGPGELFF. CDR3 DNA sequence: TGTGCCACCACAGGCCCCGGGGAGCTGTTTTTT.

In its sample, this clone was seen a few times. The rearrangement joins TRBV12-3 or TRBV12-4 to TRBJ1-1; D might be TRBD1 (5 bases). V was clipped by 6 bases and J by 1 base, with 9 bases between them. The CDR3 consists of 13 residues. Written as DNA, the CDR3 is TGTGCCAGCAGGGGGGGGTGGAACACTGAAGCTTTCTTT. Its protein product is CASRGGWNTEAFF.

V gene TRBV19 combines with J gene TRBJ1-1; D ambiguous. The CDR3 consists of 12 residues. CDR1 LNHDA and CDR2 SQIVND come from the germline V gene (reference sequence). Trimming pared 8 bases from V and 7 bases from J, leaving 14 bases between. In nucleotides, the CDR3 is TGTGCCAGTGCCCACACCCAGCGTGAAGCTTTCTTT. It specifies CASAHTQREAFF.

The chain is built from TRBV4-1 and TRBJ2-3; a possible D gene is TRBD2 (6 bases). Germline assignment: CDR1 MGHRA and CDR2 YSYEKL. This CDR3 has 14 amino acids. The V gene lost 8 bases and the J gene lost 0 bases, with 12 bases spanning the gap. The CDR3 DNA is TGCGCCAGCCTCCGGGGGTTGAGCACAGATACGCAGTATTTT. Translating gives CASLRGLSTDTQYF.

This chain connects TRBV7-9 to TRBJ2-7; D uncertain. Germline CDR1 and CDR2: SEHNR and FQNEAQ (reference sequence). The CDR3 has 12 residues. V shed 3 bases and J shed 0 bases, with 3 bases lying between them. Here the CDR3 reads CASSLSSYEQYF. In nucleotides, the CDR3 is TGTGCCAGCAGCTTGAGCTCCTACGAGCAGTACTTC.

J is TRBJ2-7 and V is TRBV7-9; the D gene is possibly TRBD1 (6 bases). The CDR3 runs to 16 residues. The V and J ends lost 3 bases and 6 bases respectively, with 21 bases between them. In germline, CDR1 is SEHNR, CDR2 FQNEAQ (reference sequence). Here the CDR3 reads CASSLGSGTRGSEQYF. CDR3 DNA: TGTGCCAGCAGCTTGGGATCCGGGACCAGGGGCTCCGAGCAGTACTTC.

This rearrangement joins TRBV23-1 to TRBJ2-7; no clear D gene. TRBV23-1 is designated an ORF whose function remains uncertain. This CDR3 is 13 amino acids long. V dropped 2 bases and J dropped 4 bases, with 9 bases sitting between them. The CDR3 DNA follows: TGCGCCAGCAGTCAAGTCAGAACATACGAGCAGTACTTC. It yields the protein CASSQVRTYEQYF.

This clone was seen only once. The rearrangement uses TRBV29-1 and TRBJ2-5; a weak D match, TRBD2 (6 bases). There are 13 residues in the CDR3. The V gene's germline CDR1 is SQVTM and CDR2 ANQGSEA. Trimming stripped 7 bases from V and 4 bases from J, with 16 bases between. In DNA, the CDR3 is TGCAGCGGGGGCCCCGGGGGAGGAGAGACCCAGTACTTC. Its protein is CSGGPGGGETQYF.